The 13 T cell receptor beta chains presented below share a single source sample, sequenced in a study of blood T cell repertoires in COVID-19. Here immunoSEQ multiplex PCR was the method, and the copy in TCRdb shows in-frame clones only, minus some. In the table there are around 240,000 clones, 75% to 85% of which are singletons. Input material: peripheral blood. All receptors come from a woman aged 40 to 49 who had recovered from COVID-19.

The V gene is TRBV10-3, the J gene TRBJ1-4, with a weak D call TRBD1 (6 bases). Germline V CDR1 and CDR2: ENHRY, SYGVKD. Trimming took off 2 bases at V and 7 bases at J, with 17 bases between the two ends. CDR3 length: 16 amino acids. The CDR3 region is CAISENPGVTGEKLFF. CDR3 DNA sequence: TGTGCCATCAGTGAGAATCCAGGGGTCACGGGTGAAAAACTGTTTTTT.

This clone was counted a few times. The chain combines TRBV5-1 with TRBJ2-3; 12 bases map to TRBD2. Trimming cost V 0 bases and J 3 bases; bases outside gene matches: 5. CDR1 is SGHRS, CDR2 YFSETQ, per germline. The length of the CDR3 is 17 residues. CDR3 coding DNA: TGCGCCAGCAGCTTGGTGGCTAGCGGGGGGGCGACAGATACGCAGTATTTT. The encoded protein is CASSLVASGGATDTQYF.

This chain joins TRBV19 and TRBJ2-5; TRBD2 matches at 11 bases. This CDR3 region has 14 residues. The germline CDR1 and CDR2 sequences are LNHDA and SQIVND (reference sequence). V dropped 7 bases and J dropped 5; count of bases not matched to a gene: 6. The CDR3 DNA reads as TGTGCCAGTAAGACTAGCGGGGTAGCGGAGACCCAGTACTTC. This gives the protein CASKTSGVAETQYF. The variable domain in full, with the rest retrieved from reference TRBV19 and TRBJ2-5, is DGGITQSPKYLFRKEGQNVTLSCEQNLNHDAMYWYRQDPGQGLRLIYYSQIVNDFQKGDIAEGYSVSREKKESFPLTVTSAQKNPTAFYLCASKTSGVAETQYFGPGTRLLVL.

In this sample, this clone turned up once. This sequence joins TRBV7-9 and TRBJ2-7, with D maybe TRBD1 (6 bases). Germline lookup yields CDR1 SEHNR and CDR2 FQNEAQ (reference sequence). Trimming left V 5 bases short and J 5 bases short, with 19 bases between. The CDR3 runs to 15 residues. CDR3 region: CASSRGTFQGDEQYF. CDR3 in DNA: TGTGCCAGCAGCAGAGGGACATTTCAGGGAGACGAGCAGTACTTC.

The chain carries TRBV5-1 and TRBJ1-1; TRBD1 matches 7 bases. CDR1 SGHRS and CDR2 YFSETQ come from the germline V gene. J gave up 1 base and V 3 bases, and 3 bases lay outside the gene matches. The CDR3 spans 14 residues. In DNA form, the CDR3 reads TGCGCCAGCAGCTACGGACAGGCGAACACTGAAGCTTTCTTT. This encodes CASSYGQANTEAFF.

The chain links TRBV18 to TRBJ1-6; D uncertain. The CDR3 spans 15 residues. The V gene's germline CDR1 is KGHSH and CDR2 LQKENI. Trimming cost V 6 bases and J 7 bases, with 16 bases left between them. This CDR3 is CASSISGGSNSPLHF. CDR3 DNA sequence: TGTGCCAGCTCCATTTCGGGAGGGTCGAATTCACCCCTCCACTTT.

The chain combines TRBV25-1 with TRBJ1-1, with D possibly TRBD1 on 6 matching bases. The CDR3 sequence is 15 residues long. V was pared by 4 bases and J by 1 base, with 13 bases between. Germline V gene data show CDR1 as MGHDK and CDR2 as SYGVNS. CDR3 region: CASSGQGNKNTEAFF. CDR3 coding DNA: TGTGCCAGCAGTGGGCAGGGGAATAAGAACACTGAAGCTTTCTTT. The full variable domain, in which reference TRBV25-1 and TRBJ1-1 provide the parts outside the CDR3, is EADIYQTPRYLVIGTGKKITLECSQTMGHDKMYWYQQDPGMELHLIHYSYGVNSTEKGDLSSESTVSRIRTEHFPLTLESARPSHTSQYLCASSGQGNKNTEAFFGQGTRLTVV.

The table lists this clone with many counts. The chain carries TRBV6-1 and TRBJ1-4, with 9 positions matching TRBD1. Germline loops: CDR1 MNHNS, CDR2 SASEGT. This CDR3 comprises 15 residues. With V trimmed by 1 base and J by 8 bases, 5 bases remained unmatched. DNA of the CDR3: TGTGCCAGCAGTGAAGGGGGACAGGGAGGCGAAAAACTGTTTTTT. Protein product: CASSEGGQGGEKLFF.

The V and J genes are TRBV18 and TRBJ2-5; 7 bases align to TRBD2. In germline, CDR1 is KGHSH, CDR2 LQKENI. The CDR3 length is 17 residues. J lost 5 bases, V lost 2 bases, and 14 bases had no gene match. This CDR3 is CASSPESRTLGGETQYF. DNA for the CDR3: TGTGCCAGCTCACCAGAGTCCCGGACCCTGGGAGGGGAGACCCAGTACTTC.

The chain recombines TRBV7-2 with TRBJ2-3, with a tentative D call TRBD2 (6 bases). Germline V gene lookup returns CDR1 SGHTA and CDR2 FQGNSA. The CDR3 sequence is 16 residues long. Trimming removed 2 bases from V and 4 bases from J, with 16 bases in between. CDR3 sequence (DNA): TGTGCCAGCAGCTTAAGTGGGTGGGGGGACCCAGATACGCAGTATTTT. It specifies CASSLSGWGDPDTQYF. Looking up the rest from reference TRBV7-2 and TRBJ2-3 gives the full variable domain: GAGVSQSPSNKVTEKGKDVELRCDPISGHTALYWYRQSLGQGLEFLIYFQGNSAPDKSGLPSDRFSAERTGGSVSTLTIQRTQQEDSAVYLCASSLSGWGDPDTQYFGPGTRLTVL.

V usage is TRBV18 and J usage is TRBJ2-1, with D tentatively TRBD2 (5 bases). Trimming pared 5 bases from V and 0 bases from J, leaving 11 bases between. The germline gives CDR1 KGHSH, CDR2 LQKENI. The CDR3 length is 15 residues. As DNA, the CDR3 is TGTGCCAGCTCAGCTAGCTCACGCTCCTACAATGAGCAGTTCTTC. Translating gives CASSASSRSYNEQFF.

The rearrangement joins TRBV5-5 to TRBJ1-2; 8 positions agree with TRBD1. Germline trimming cut 3 bases from V and 6 bases from J; bases unmatched to any gene: 13. CDR1 and CDR2 (germline): SGHKS, YYEKEE (reference sequence). This CDR3 contains 16 residues. CDR3 sequence (DNA): TGTGCCAGCAGCTCCAGGGTGACAGGGGCTGAGGATGGCTACACCTTC. This translates into CASSSRVTGAEDGYTF.

A remark on this clone: An end of the junction differs from the germline gene, which may be a read error. The rearrangement uses TRBV7-7 and TRBJ2-2; TRBD1 matches 9 bases. This CDR3 comprises 16 residues. Germline V gives CDR1 SSHAT, CDR2 FNYEAQ (reference sequence). The CDR3 nucleotides read TGTGCTAGCAGCTTTCAACAGGGGGCCAGCACCGGGGAGCTGTTTTTT. As protein: CASSFQQGASTGELFF. The full variable domain, its missing parts supplied by reference TRBV7-7 and TRBJ2-2, is GAGVSQSPRYKVTKRGQDVTLRCDPISSHATLYWYQQALGQGPEFLTYFNYEAQPDKSGLPSDRFSAERPEGSISTLTIQRTEQRDSAMYRCASSFQQGASTGELFFGEGSRLTVL.